This TCR beta chain was recovered during a study of OX40 agonist ivuxolimab in advanced cancers. The overall study: It was permissible to have had prior anti-PD-1, anti-PD-L1 or anti-CTLA-4 therapy, and around 40% had some.

The germline V and J ends were trimmed by 3 bases and 5 bases, with 13 bases remaining between them. Looked up from germline, CDR1 is MNHEY and CDR2 is SVGAGI. This CDR3 has 14 amino acids. As to this clone: The antigen remains undetermined.

Method: immunoSEQ multiplex PCR; TCRdb's copy keeps in-frame clones and lacks some. The table shows 65,000 to 100,000 clones, with approximately 92% occurring only once. The study, taken as a whole, reports: Expanded clones were, on average, more numerous in CD8+ T cells than in CD4+.

Systemic immunosuppression or a history of autoimmune disease excluded patients. The chain uses TRBV6-5 and TRBJ2-5; D possibly corresponds to TRBD1 (6 bases). This sample comprised CD4+ or CD8+ T cells sorted from blood, obtained in a trial of the OX40 agonist ivuxolimab. The receptor's source is an adult with an advanced solid tumor such as melanoma, head and neck, liver or kidney cancer. CDR3 amino acids: CASSYGTLGETQYF. For the CDR3, the DNA is TGTGCCAGCAGTTATGGGACACTGGGGGAGACCCAGTACTTC.